What follows are 6 T cell receptor beta chains derived from one specimen sequenced in a study of T-cell reconstitution after alpha-beta-depleted transplantation in children. Using unique molecular identifiers, the investigators prepared the TCRbeta library. TCRdb fed the PCR reads into MiXCR, producing one record per CDR3 protein. Seen here are hundreds of thousands of distinct CDR3 sequences, about 12% observed once, and the top ten hold 0.75% to 0.85%. This sample comprised PBMCs, obtained before TCRalphabeta/CD19-depleted stem cell transplant. The source is a girl aged 2 to 10 with congenital amegakaryocytic thrombocytopenia, due to receive a stem cell transplant.

Ten or more counts support this clonotype. The chain is built from TRBV20-1 and TRBJ2-7; D ambiguous. The length of the CDR3 is 13 residues. Trimming stripped 6 bases from V and 0 bases from J, with 12 bases between. In germline, CDR1 is DFQATT, CDR2 SNEGSKA (reference sequence). The DNA of the CDR3 is TGCAGTGCAGCCGGCCCTAGCTCCTACGAGCAGTACTTC. This gives the protein CSAAGPSSYEQYF.

This clonotype was recorded a few times. The chain uses TRBV19 and TRBJ2-1; 13 bases are shared with TRBD2. Germline values: CDR1 LNHDA, CDR2 SQIVND (reference sequence). The CDR3 loop spans 16 amino acids. J lost 9 bases, V lost 5 bases, and 10 bases had no gene match. CDR3 in DNA: TGTGCCAGTAGTTCTTCCCGGACTAGCGGGAGCGGTGAGCAGTTCTTC. It yields the protein CASSSSRTSGSGEQFF. The variable domain in full, completed from reference TRBV19 and TRBJ2-1, reads DGGITQSPKYLFRKEGQNVTLSCEQNLNHDAMYWYRQDPGQGLRLIYYSQIVNDFQKGDIAEGYSVSREKKESFPLTVTSAQKNPTAFYLCASSSSRTSGSGEQFFGPGTRLTVL.

In this sample, this clonotype turned up many times. The V call is TRBV20-1, the J call TRBJ2-7, with 8 positions matching TRBD2. Germline values: CDR1 DFQATT, CDR2 SNEGSKA (reference sequence). V trimming: 2 bases; J trimming: 6 bases; junction bases outside the gene matches: 12. CDR3 length: 15 residues. CDR3 protein: CSARKTGLAVSEQYF. The CDR3 region has the DNA TGCAGTGCTAGAAAAACCGGACTAGCAGTAAGCGAGCAGTACTTC.

There are many counts of this clonotype. The chain recombines TRBV6-2 or TRBV6-3 with TRBJ1-2; weak D call: TRBD1 (6 bases). V was trimmed by 4 bases and J by 6 bases, leaving 12 bases between them. In germline, CDR1 is MNHEY, CDR2 SVGEGT. The length of the CDR3 is 13 residues. For the CDR3, the DNA is TGTGCCAGCAGTTTCCGGACAGTGGATGGCTACACCTTC. It yields the protein CASSFRTVDGYTF.

The chain recombines TRBV15 with TRBJ2-7, with 7 nucleotides matching TRBD1. V lost 3 bases to trimming and J lost 5 bases; unmatched junction nucleotides: 10. This CDR3 comprises 15 residues. Germline CDR1 reads LNHNV; CDR2 reads YYDKDF (reference sequence). DNA of the CDR3: TGTGCCACCAGCAGCGTCAGGGACAGTATCCACGAGCAGTACTTC. Encoded protein: CATSSVRDSIHEQYF. Full variable domain (missing parts from reference TRBV15 and TRBJ2-7): DAMVIQNPRYQVTQFGKPVTLSCSQTLNHNVMYWYQQKSSQAPKLLFHYYDKDFNNEADTPDNFQSRRPNTSFCFLDIRSPGLGDTAMYLCATSSVRDSIHEQYFGPGTRLTVT.

This clonotype was seen a handful of times. The chain's CDR3 is CASLGPLRNIQYF. CDR3 DNA sequence: TGTGCCAGCCTTGGTCCGCTTCGGAACATTCAGTACTTC. This chain joins TRBV11-2 and TRBJ2-4; D gene unclear. The CDR3 is made up of 13 amino acids. Germline CDR1 is SGHAT and CDR2 is FQNNGV. Trimming pared 8 bases from V and 7 bases from J, leaving 15 bases between.